This entry features one TCR beta chain sequence. This sample was included in a study of T cells after yellow fever vaccination. TCRdb reanalysed the 5' RACE reads using MiXCR and keeps one entry per CDR3 protein. The sample has around 310,000 distinct CDR3 sequences; 3% to 4.5% are singletons. Sequences were derived from PBMCs, sampled 5 days after the yellow fever booster vaccination. The receptor comes from a man between 18 and 29 years old who received the YFV17D yellow fever vaccine.

CDR3 in amino acids: CASSLAGEIYEQYF. In DNA, the CDR3 is TGTGCCAGCAGCTTGGCGGGAGAAATATACGAGCAGTACTTC. This chain links TRBV5-6 with TRBJ2-7, with a weak D call TRBD2 (6 bases). V dropped 0 bases and J dropped 4 bases, with 11 bases sitting between them. Looked up from germline, CDR1 is SGHDT and CDR2 is YYEEEE. The CDR3 length is 14 residues.